This T cell receptor (beta chain) was identified during a study of Ad26.COV2.S vaccination and SARS-CoV-2 variants. Comments on this clone: The DNA is omitted, as the CDR3 cannot be located on it reliably, and the CDR3 follows TCRdb's listing.

From its first to its last residue, the CDR3 has 15 amino acids. Germline V gene lookup returns CDR1 SNHLY and CDR2 FYNNEI. Clones were read by immunoSEQ multiplex PCR, and TCRdb kept only the in-frame ones, dropping some. The data contain about 350,000 clones, approximately 86% of them seen just once; the ten biggest clones take up about 10%. Stated treatment: about 20 received Ad26.COV2.S at low or high dose, single or two shots; 5 received placebo; per-sample allocation not given. Sample collection was performed on day 63 after the first vaccine or placebo injection. It was an adult aged 18-55 years in Boston who was the donor. An Ad26 vector carrying the Wuhan-strain SARS-CoV-2 spike served as the vaccine.

This specimen consisted of peripheral blood, obtained in a trial of Ad26.COV2.S vaccine versus placebo. The TCR sequence derives from a person between 18 and 65 years old who received the Ad26.COV2.S COVID-19 vaccine or a placebo. The rearrangement joins TRBV2 to TRBJ1-2. CDR3 sequence reads: CASSAAMATPSVYTF.